This is a list of T cell receptor beta chains from one sample in a study of T cell responses to AZD1222 COVID-19 vaccine. Sequenced by immunoSEQ multiplex PCR; TCRdb stores in-frame clones only, minus some. This table has approximately 150,000 clones, approximately 93% appearing once. This sample comprised peripheral blood, obtained on day 0 of AZD1222 vaccination. These receptors were obtained from an adult in good health. CDR3s include the opening cysteine and the closing phenylalanine or tryptophan. D genes are given only for firm matches. Size is omitted from some rows. Given values are once, few, many or a class for expanded clones.

len: 15
abundance: NA
j_gene: TRBJ1-1
d_gene: NA
v_gene: TRBV19
CDR3aa: CASSPSRRANTEAFF
CDR3nt: TGTGCCAGTAGTCCCAGTCGCAGGGCGAACACTGAAGCTTTCTTT

len: 14
abundance: NA
j_gene: TRBJ1-2
d_gene: TRBD1
v_gene: TRBV5-1
CDR3aa: CASSGGDRGYGYTF
CDR3nt: TGCGCCAGCAGCGGAGGGGACAGGGGCTATGGCTACACCTTC

len: 16
abundance: NA
j_gene: TRBJ1-4
d_gene: TRBD1
v_gene: TRBV7-9
CDR3aa: CASSLGWGRGVEKLFF
CDR3nt: TGTGCCAGCAGCTTAGGCTGGGGCAGGGGGGTGGAAAAACTGTTTTTT

len: 15
abundance: NA
j_gene: TRBJ2-1
d_gene: NA
v_gene: TRBV4-1
CDR3aa: CASSQELQIANEQFF
CDR3nt: TGCGCCAGCAGCCAAGAACTACAGATTGCCAATGAGCAGTTCTTC

len: 16
abundance: many
j_gene: TRBJ2-7
d_gene: NA
v_gene: TRBV21-1
CDR3aa: CASSTTSGVSSYEQYF
CDR3nt: TGTGCCAGCAGCACTACTAGCGGGGTCTCCTCCTACGAGCAGTACTTC

len: 11
abundance: once
j_gene: TRBJ1-5
d_gene: NA
v_gene: TRBV2
CDR3aa: CASSLTQPQHF
CDR3nt: TGTGCCAGCAGTTTGACTCAGCCCCAGCATTTT

len: 15
abundance: NA
j_gene: TRBJ2-1
d_gene: NA
v_gene: TRBV6-5
CDR3aa: CASSYGQPKNNEQFF
CDR3nt: TGTGCCAGCAGTTATGGGCAGCCTAAGAACAATGAGCAGTTCTTC

len: 14
abundance: NA
j_gene: TRBJ1-4
d_gene: NA
v_gene: TRBV7-2
CDR3aa: CASRGGWWNEKLFF
CDR3nt: TGTGCCAGCAGGGGGGGTTGGTGGAATGAAAAACTGTTTTTT

len: 13
abundance: NA
j_gene: TRBJ1-4
d_gene: NA
v_gene: TRBV12-3/TRBV12-4
CDR3aa: CASSLGHNEKLFF
CDR3nt: TGTGCCAGCAGTTTAGGGCATAATGAAAAACTGTTTTTT

len: 16
abundance: NA
j_gene: TRBJ1-1
d_gene: TRBD1
v_gene: TRBV18
CDR3aa: CASSPRQQGAYTEAFF
CDR3nt: TGTGCCAGCTCACCGCGACAACAGGGGGCTTACACTGAAGCTTTCTTT

len: 14
abundance: NA
j_gene: TRBJ1-4
d_gene: TRBD1
v_gene: TRBV19
CDR3aa: CASSIAGTGEKLFF
CDR3nt: TGTGCCAGTAGTATAGCAGGGACAGGAGAAAAACTGTTTTTT

len: 13
abundance: NA
j_gene: TRBJ1-2
d_gene: NA
v_gene: TRBV9
CDR3aa: CASSPTGTYGYTF
CDR3nt: TGTGCCAGCAGCCCCACCGGGACCTATGGCTACACCTTC

len: 14
abundance: few
j_gene: TRBJ2-3
d_gene: TRBD2
v_gene: TRBV5-1
CDR3aa: CASMLSSGEDTQYF
CDR3nt: TGCGCCAGCATGCTTTCTAGCGGGGAAGATACGCAGTATTTT

len: 15
abundance: NA
j_gene: TRBJ1-4
d_gene: NA
v_gene: TRBV14
CDR3aa: CASSRGDRGNEKLFF
CDR3nt: TGTGCCAGCAGCCGCGGGGACCGAGGAAATGAAAAACTGTTTTTT

len: 15
abundance: NA
j_gene: TRBJ1-3
d_gene: NA
v_gene: TRBV11-2
CDR3aa: CASSLGGRAGNTIYF
CDR3nt: TGTGCCAGCAGCTTAGGGGGCAGGGCTGGAAACACCATATATTTT

len: 13
abundance: NA
j_gene: TRBJ1-1
d_gene: NA
v_gene: TRBV4-1
CDR3aa: CASSQVLQPEAFF
CDR3nt: TGCGCCAGCAGCCAAGTACTGCAGCCCGAAGCTTTCTTT

len: 16
abundance: NA
j_gene: TRBJ1-6
d_gene: NA
v_gene: TRBV28
CDR3aa: CASSFPASSYNSPLHF
CDR3nt: TGTGCCAGCAGTTTTCCGGCCAGCTCCTATAATTCACCCCTCCACTTT

len: 15
abundance: NA
j_gene: TRBJ1-1
d_gene: TRBD1
v_gene: TRBV10-3
CDR3aa: CAISDGTALNTEAFF
CDR3nt: TGTGCCATCAGTGATGGGACAGCCTTGAACACTGAAGCTTTCTTT

len: 14
abundance: NA
j_gene: TRBJ2-5
d_gene: TRBD2
v_gene: TRBV5-1
CDR3aa: CASSLSGGQETQYF
CDR3nt: TGCGCCAGCAGCTTGAGCGGGGGTCAAGAGACCCAGTACTTC

len: 15
abundance: NA
j_gene: TRBJ1-5
d_gene: NA
v_gene: TRBV18
CDR3aa: CASSPSSQGDQPQHF
CDR3nt: TGTGCCAGCTCACCATCCTCACAGGGCGATCAGCCCCAGCATTTT

len: 14
abundance: once
j_gene: TRBJ2-5
d_gene: NA
v_gene: TRBV7-2
CDR3aa: CASSVAGVGETQYF
CDR3nt: TGTGCCAGCAGCGTAGCAGGGGTTGGGGAGACCCAGTACTTC

len: 17
abundance: once
j_gene: TRBJ2-2
d_gene: NA
v_gene: TRBV6-6
CDR3aa: CASSPAGGRAGTGELFF
CDR3nt: TGTGCCAGCAGTCCCGCAGGGGGGCGGGCGGGCACCGGGGAGCTGTTTTTT

len: 15
abundance: NA
j_gene: TRBJ2-3
d_gene: TRBD2
v_gene: TRBV9
CDR3aa: CASSQAGGVTDTQYF
CDR3nt: TGTGCCAGCTCACAAGCGGGGGGGGTCACAGATACGCAGTATTTT

len: 13
abundance: NA
j_gene: TRBJ2-5
d_gene: NA
v_gene: TRBV9
CDR3aa: CASSAGDLETQYF
CDR3nt: TGTGCCAGCAGCGCCGGGGACTTAGAGACCCAGTACTTC

len: 13
abundance: NA
j_gene: TRBJ2-3
d_gene: NA
v_gene: TRBV10-3
CDR3aa: CAISEPGTDTQYF
CDR3nt: TGTGCCATCAGTGAGCCGGGGACAGATACGCAGTATTTT

len: 13
abundance: once
j_gene: TRBJ1-1
d_gene: TRBD1
v_gene: TRBV2
CDR3aa: CATQGWLNTEAFF
CDR3nt: TGTGCCACACAGGGGTGGTTGAACACTGAAGCTTTCTTT

len: 13
abundance: NA
j_gene: TRBJ2-7
d_gene: NA
v_gene: TRBV12-3/TRBV12-4
CDR3aa: CASSLGSSYEQYF
CDR3nt: TGTGCCAGCAGTTTGGGTAGCTCCTACGAGCAGTACTTC

len: 13
abundance: NA
j_gene: TRBJ2-7
d_gene: NA
v_gene: TRBV7-9
CDR3aa: CASRNQGPYEQYF
CDR3nt: TGTGCCAGCAGAAATCAGGGACCCTACGAGCAGTACTTC

len: 12
abundance: NA
j_gene: TRBJ1-5
d_gene: NA
v_gene: TRBV29-1
CDR3aa: CSVVDHNQPQHF
CDR3nt: TGCAGCGTCGTAGACCACAATCAGCCCCAGCATTTT

len: 14
abundance: NA
j_gene: TRBJ2-3
d_gene: TRBD1
v_gene: TRBV9
CDR3aa: CASTRDRDTDTQYF
CDR3nt: TGTGCCAGCACCAGGGACAGGGACACAGATACGCAGTATTTT

len: 16
abundance: NA
j_gene: TRBJ1-4
d_gene: TRBD1
v_gene: TRBV19
CDR3aa: CASSSLGQGVYEKLFF
CDR3nt: TGTGCCAGTAGTTCCCTGGGACAGGGCGTTTATGAAAAACTGTTTTTT

len: 17
abundance: once
j_gene: TRBJ2-6
d_gene: TRBD1
v_gene: TRBV29-1
CDR3aa: CSAVTGQGSSGANVLTF
CDR3nt: TGCAGCGCCGTGACAGGGCAAGGGAGCTCTGGGGCCAACGTCCTGACTTTC

len: 16
abundance: once
j_gene: TRBJ2-1
d_gene: TRBD2
v_gene: TRBV5-1
CDR3aa: CASSLGLAGEYNEQFF
CDR3nt: TGCGCCAGCAGCTTGGGACTAGCGGGGGAATACAATGAGCAGTTCTTC

len: 17
abundance: NA
j_gene: TRBJ2-5
d_gene: TRBD1
v_gene: TRBV11-3
CDR3aa: CASSLDNYTGDRETQYF
CDR3nt: TGTGCCAGCAGCTTAGATAATTATACAGGGGATAGGGAGACCCAGTACTTC

len: 16
abundance: NA
j_gene: TRBJ2-2
d_gene: NA
v_gene: TRBV5-1
CDR3aa: CASSLEGERNTGELFF
CDR3nt: TGCGCCAGCAGCTTGGAGGGGGAGAGGAACACCGGGGAGCTGTTTTTT

len: 14
abundance: NA
j_gene: TRBJ1-1
d_gene: TRBD1
v_gene: TRBV2
CDR3aa: CASSETGSDGGAFF
CDR3nt: TGTGCCAGCAGCGAGACAGGGTCGGACGGAGGAGCTTTCTTT

len: 17
abundance: NA
j_gene: TRBJ1-5
d_gene: NA
v_gene: TRBV19
CDR3aa: CATTARQALSSNQPQHF
CDR3nt: TGTGCCACCACCGCCCGACAGGCCCTATCGAGCAATCAGCCCCAGCATTTT

len: 14
abundance: NA
j_gene: TRBJ1-2
d_gene: NA
v_gene: TRBV6-1
CDR3aa: CASSEAVTVYGYTF
CDR3nt: TGTGCCAGCAGTGAAGCGGTCACAGTATATGGCTACACCTTC

len: 14
abundance: NA
j_gene: TRBJ2-7
d_gene: TRBD1
v_gene: TRBV27
CDR3aa: CASSPGQGTGEQYF
CDR3nt: TGTGCCAGCAGTCCTGGACAGGGGACGGGCGAGCAGTACTTC

len: 16
abundance: NA
j_gene: TRBJ2-3
d_gene: TRBD2
v_gene: TRBV18
CDR3aa: CASSLTSGGAADTQYF
CDR3nt: TGTGCCAGCTCACTGACTAGCGGGGGGGCCGCAGATACGCAGTATTTT

len: 16
abundance: NA
j_gene: TRBJ1-5
d_gene: NA
v_gene: TRBV4-1
CDR3aa: CASSPEDRYSNQPQHF
CDR3nt: TGCGCCAGCAGCCCCGAAGACAGGTATAGCAATCAGCCCCAGCATTTT

len: 15
abundance: NA
j_gene: TRBJ2-2
d_gene: NA
v_gene: TRBV10-3
CDR3aa: CAIRQEQLKTGELFF
CDR3nt: TGTGCCATCAGGCAAGAGCAGTTGAAAACCGGGGAGCTGTTTTTT

len: 12
abundance: once
j_gene: TRBJ2-7
d_gene: NA
v_gene: TRBV3-1/TRBV3-2
CDR3aa: CASSQGLAEQYF
CDR3nt: TGTGCCAGCAGCCAAGGGCTAGCCGAGCAGTACTTC

len: 14
abundance: NA
j_gene: TRBJ2-7
d_gene: NA
v_gene: TRBV18
CDR3aa: CASSPQGSLYEQYF
CDR3nt: TGTGCCAGCTCACCGCAGGGTAGTCTATACGAGCAGTACTTC

len: 11
abundance: once
j_gene: TRBJ2-5
d_gene: NA
v_gene: TRBV12-3/TRBV12-4
CDR3aa: CASSNKETQYF
CDR3nt: TGTGCCAGCAGCAATAAAGAGACCCAGTACTTC

len: 15
abundance: NA
j_gene: TRBJ2-7
d_gene: TRBD2
v_gene: TRBV6-5
CDR3aa: CASSYSPSGAHEQYF
CDR3nt: TGTGCCAGCAGTTACTCCCCTAGCGGGGCCCACGAGCAGTACTTC

len: 15
abundance: NA
j_gene: TRBJ2-7
d_gene: NA
v_gene: TRBV3-1/TRBV3-2
CDR3aa: CASSQGAGWIYEQYF
CDR3nt: TGTGCCAGCAGCCAAGGGGCAGGGTGGATTTACGAGCAGTACTTC

len: 15
abundance: NA
j_gene: TRBJ1-4
d_gene: TRBD1
v_gene: TRBV6-5
CDR3aa: CASRDRGSTNEKLFF
CDR3nt: TGTGCCAGCAGGGACAGGGGATCGACTAATGAAAAACTGTTTTTT